These 9 T cell receptor beta chains share one sample of origin, sequenced in a study of T cell clones after liver transplantation. TCRdb's table, derived via immunoSEQ multiplex PCR, lists solely in-frame clones and lacks some. The profile shows fewer than 20,000 clones, approximately 88% of them singletons. Here the sequenced sample was CD8+ T cells from blood, taken before liver transplant. Receptors were obtained from a human donor who received a liver transplant.

The chain couples TRBV11-2 to TRBJ2-7, with TRBD1 matching over 9 bases. The CDR3 is 14 residues long. Germline assignment: CDR1 SGHAT and CDR2 FQNNGV. With 4 bases clipped from V and 9 bases from J, the junction kept 10 bases outside the gene matches. The CDR3 loop reads CASSSRTGEGRQYF. Here the CDR3 DNA reads TGTGCCAGCAGCTCTCGGACAGGGGAAGGTAGGCAGTACTTC.

This chain uses TRBV19 with TRBJ2-7; no clear D. In germline, CDR1 is LNHDA, CDR2 SQIVND (reference sequence). V was shortened by 5 bases and J by 2 bases, with 10 bases between the two germline ends. This CDR3 is 13 amino acids long. CDR3: CASSGRGAYEQYF. DNA of the CDR3: TGTGCCAGTAGTGGACGAGGAGCCTACGAGCAGTACTTC. Variable domain in full (rest from reference TRBV19 and TRBJ2-7): DGGITQSPKYLFRKEGQNVTLSCEQNLNHDAMYWYRQDPGQGLRLIYYSQIVNDFQKGDIAEGYSVSREKKESFPLTVTSAQKNPTAFYLCASSGRGAYEQYFGPGTRLTVT.

This sequence joins TRBV15 and TRBJ1-5; D is undetermined. Trimming took off 3 bases at V and 0 bases at J, with 9 bases between the two ends. Germline V lookup: CDR1 LNHNV, CDR2 YYDKDF (reference sequence). The CDR3 consists of 15 residues. As DNA, the CDR3 is TGTGCCACCAGCAGCCTTAGGTTTAGCAATCAGCCCCAGCATTTT. It yields the protein CATSSLRFSNQPQHF.

J is TRBJ1-2 and V is TRBV2, with 8 bases fitting TRBD1. The CDR3 is 16 residues long. The germline V gene has CDR1 SNHLY and CDR2 FYNNEI. V was clipped by 2 bases and J by 4 bases; unmatched bases: 9. CDR3 protein: CASSESQGAPIYGYTF. CDR3 coding DNA: TGTGCCAGCAGTGAAAGCCAGGGGGCCCCCATCTATGGCTACACCTTC.

The chain combines TRBV7-9 with TRBJ2-3; tentative D call: TRBD1 (6 bases). Trimming left V 5 bases short and J 0 bases short, with 15 bases between. The CDR3 runs 16 residues. The germline V gene has CDR1 SEHNR and CDR2 FQNEAQ (reference sequence). CDR3 DNA sequence: TGTGCCAGCAGCGGGGACAAGCGGAGAAGCACAGATACGCAGTATTTT. Its translation is CASSGDKRRSTDTQYF.

In its sample, this clone is large. At one of its ends the junction is not consistent with the germline gene, which may arise from a read error. The V call is TRBV7-7, the J call TRBJ2-1; 13 bases match TRBD2. The CDR3 runs 15 residues. CDR1 and CDR2 from the germline V gene are SSHAT and FNYEAQ (reference sequence). The CDR3 DNA reads TGTGCTAGCAGCTCCGGGACTAGCGGGACCAATGAGCAGTTCTTC. Residues: CASSSGTSGTNEQFF.

Here the CDR3 reads CASSFGGDQPQHF. The CDR3 DNA reads as TGTGCCAGCAGTTTTGGGGGGGATCAGCCCCAGCATTTT. V gene TRBV28 combines with J gene TRBJ1-5, with D tentatively TRBD1 (5 bases). The V end lost 3 bases, the J end lost 5 bases, and 8 bases lay between the germline ends. The CDR3 is 13 amino acids. Germline assignment: CDR1 MDHEN and CDR2 SYDVKM.

This chain connects TRBV9 to TRBJ1-3; perhaps TRBD1 as D (6 bases). The germline V and J ends were trimmed by 4 bases and 0 bases, with 11 bases remaining between them. The CDR3 sequence is 15 residues long. Germline CDR1 is SGDLS and CDR2 is YYNGEE. In DNA, the CDR3 is TGTGCCAGCAGCTCCGGACAGTCCTCTGGAAACACCATATATTTT. Protein: CASSSGQSSGNTIYF.

The rearrangement uses TRBV5-1 and TRBJ2-2, with D perhaps TRBD1 or TRBD2 (5 bases each). V was trimmed by 5 bases and J by 3 bases, leaving 11 bases between them. CDR3 length equals 14 residues. The germline V gene has CDR1 SGHRS and CDR2 YFSETQ. The DNA for the CDR3 is TGCGCCAGCAGGGGGGAAGTGGACACCGGGGAGCTGTTTTTT. Translating it yields CASRGEVDTGELFF.